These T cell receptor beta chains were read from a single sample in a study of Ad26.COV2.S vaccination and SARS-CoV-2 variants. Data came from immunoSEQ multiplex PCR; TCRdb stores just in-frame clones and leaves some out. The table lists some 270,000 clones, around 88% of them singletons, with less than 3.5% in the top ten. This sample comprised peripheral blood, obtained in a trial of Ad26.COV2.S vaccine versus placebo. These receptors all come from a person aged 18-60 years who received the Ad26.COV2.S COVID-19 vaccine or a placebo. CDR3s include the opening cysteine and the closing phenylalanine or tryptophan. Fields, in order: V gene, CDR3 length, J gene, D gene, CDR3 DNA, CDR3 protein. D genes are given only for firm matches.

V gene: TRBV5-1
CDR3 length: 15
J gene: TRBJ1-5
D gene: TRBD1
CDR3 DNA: TGCGCCAGCAGCTTGTGGACAGGGGGTAGTCAGCCCCAGCATTTT
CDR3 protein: CASSLWTGGSQPQHF

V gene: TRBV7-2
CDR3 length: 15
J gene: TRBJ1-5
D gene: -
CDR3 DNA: TGTGCCAGCAGCTTGGGGACGGTCGGGGGCCCGCCCCAGCATTTT
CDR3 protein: CASSLGTVGGPPQHF

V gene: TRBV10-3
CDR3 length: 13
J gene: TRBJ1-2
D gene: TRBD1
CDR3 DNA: TGTGCCATCAGTTTCGACAGGGGGGCTGGCTACACCTTC
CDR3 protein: CAISFDRGAGYTF

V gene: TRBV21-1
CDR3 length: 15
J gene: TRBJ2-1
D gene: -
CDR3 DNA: TGTGCCAGCAACTTGAGCGGGAGGGCCCACAATGAGCAGTTCTTC
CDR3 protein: CASNLSGRAHNEQFF

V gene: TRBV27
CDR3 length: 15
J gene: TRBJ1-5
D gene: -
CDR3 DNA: TGTGCCAGCAGCCCGGGGGGGTGGAGGAATCAGCCCCAGCATTTT
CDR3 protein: CASSPGGWRNQPQHF

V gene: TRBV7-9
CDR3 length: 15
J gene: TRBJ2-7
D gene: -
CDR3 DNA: TGTGCCAGCAGCCCAAACCGGGCCCAAGGAAATGAGCAGTACTTC
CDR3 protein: CASSPNRAQGNEQYF

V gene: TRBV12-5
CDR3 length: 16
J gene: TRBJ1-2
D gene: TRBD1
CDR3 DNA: TGTGCTAGTGCCCTGAGGGACAGGGGCATTAACTATGGCTACACCTTC
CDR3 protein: CASALRDRGINYGYTF

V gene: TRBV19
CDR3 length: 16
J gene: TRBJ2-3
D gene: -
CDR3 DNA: TGTGCCAGTAGTGAACTCCTGACAGGCCTTACAGATACGCAGTATTTT
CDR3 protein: CASSELLTGLTDTQYF

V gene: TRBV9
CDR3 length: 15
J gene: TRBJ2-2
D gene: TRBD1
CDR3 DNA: TGTGCCAGCAGCCCCCGGGACAGGAACACCGGGGAGCTGTTTTTT
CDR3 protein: CASSPRDRNTGELFF

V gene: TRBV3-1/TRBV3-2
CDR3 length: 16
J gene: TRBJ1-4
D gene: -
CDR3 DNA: TGTGCCAGCAGCCAAGCCCAGGTTCACCTTAATGAAAAACTGTTTTTT
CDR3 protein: CASSQAQVHLNEKLFF

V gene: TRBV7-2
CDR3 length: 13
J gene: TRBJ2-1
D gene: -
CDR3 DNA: TGTGCCAGCAGTCCCTCCCATCTCGATGAGCAGTTCTTC
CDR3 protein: CASSPSHLDEQFF

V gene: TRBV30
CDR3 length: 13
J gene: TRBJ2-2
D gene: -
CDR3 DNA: TGTGCCTGGGGACGGATGAACACCGGGGAGCTGTTTTTT
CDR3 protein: CAWGRMNTGELFF

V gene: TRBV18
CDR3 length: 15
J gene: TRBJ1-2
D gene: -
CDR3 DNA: TGTGCCAGCTCACCGACAGGAGAAACCAAAAAGGGCTACACCTTC
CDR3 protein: CASSPTGETKKGYTF

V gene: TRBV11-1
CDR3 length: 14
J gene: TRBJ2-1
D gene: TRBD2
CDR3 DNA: TGTGCCAGCAGCCTGCTCGGCGGGAGTAATGAGCAGTTCTTC
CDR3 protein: CASSLLGGSNEQFF

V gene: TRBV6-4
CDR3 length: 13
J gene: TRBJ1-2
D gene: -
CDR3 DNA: TGTGCCAGCAGTGCTTCTCTCCCCGTTCGCTACACCTTC
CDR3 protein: CASSASLPVRYTF

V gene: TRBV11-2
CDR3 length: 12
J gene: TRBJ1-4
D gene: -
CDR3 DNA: TGTGCCAGCAGCCCACTTAATGAAAAACTGTTTTTT
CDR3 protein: CASSPLNEKLFF

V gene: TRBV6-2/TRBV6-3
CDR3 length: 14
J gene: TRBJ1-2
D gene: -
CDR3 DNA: TGTGCCAGCAGTTATCCCAGGGTTGGTTATGGCTACACCTTC
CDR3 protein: CASSYPRVGYGYTF

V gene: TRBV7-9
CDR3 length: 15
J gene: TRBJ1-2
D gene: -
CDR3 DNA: TGTGCCAGCAGCGTCGCGGGACTCGGCGGAAGAGGCTACACCTTC
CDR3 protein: CASSVAGLGGRGYTF

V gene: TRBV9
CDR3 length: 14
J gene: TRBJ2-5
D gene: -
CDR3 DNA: TGTGCCAGCAGCCCTCGTTGGGGGCGAGAGACCCAGTACTTC
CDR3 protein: CASSPRWGRETQYF

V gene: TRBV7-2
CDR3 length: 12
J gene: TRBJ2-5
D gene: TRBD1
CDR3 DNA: TGTGCCAGCAGCCTGGACAGGCGGGCCCAGTACTTC
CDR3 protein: CASSLDRRAQYF

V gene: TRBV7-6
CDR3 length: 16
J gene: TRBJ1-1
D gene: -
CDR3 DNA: TGTGCCAGCAGCTTAGCTGGGATAACGGTAGACACTGAAGCTTTCTTT
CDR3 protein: CASSLAGITVDTEAFF

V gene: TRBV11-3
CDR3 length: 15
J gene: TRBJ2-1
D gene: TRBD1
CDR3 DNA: TGTGCCAGCAGCTTAGATGGACAGGGGATCAAGGAGCAGTTCTTC
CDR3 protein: CASSLDGQGIKEQFF